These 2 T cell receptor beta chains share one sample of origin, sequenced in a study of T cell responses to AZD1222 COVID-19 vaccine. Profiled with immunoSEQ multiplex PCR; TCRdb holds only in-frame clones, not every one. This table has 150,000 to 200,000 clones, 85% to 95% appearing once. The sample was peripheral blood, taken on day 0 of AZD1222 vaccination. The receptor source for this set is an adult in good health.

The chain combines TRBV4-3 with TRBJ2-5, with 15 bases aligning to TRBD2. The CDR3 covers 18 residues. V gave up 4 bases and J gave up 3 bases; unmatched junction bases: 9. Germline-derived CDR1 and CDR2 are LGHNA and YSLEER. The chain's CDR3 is CASSLTGLAGGEKETQYF. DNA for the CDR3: TGCGCCAGCAGCCTGACGGGACTAGCGGGGGGCGAGAAAGAGACCCAGTACTTC.

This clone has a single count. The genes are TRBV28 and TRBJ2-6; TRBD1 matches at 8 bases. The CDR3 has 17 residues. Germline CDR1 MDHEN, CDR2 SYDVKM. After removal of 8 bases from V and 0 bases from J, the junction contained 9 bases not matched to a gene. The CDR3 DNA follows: TGTGCCAGCCGCCGACAGGGGATAACCTCTGGGGCCAACGTCCTGACTTTC. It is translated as CASRRQGITSGANVLTF. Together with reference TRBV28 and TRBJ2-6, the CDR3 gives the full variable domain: DVKVTQSSRYLVKRTGEKVFLECVQDMDHENMFWYRQDPGLGLRLIYFSYDVKMKEKGDIPEGYSVSREKKERFSLILESASTNQTSMYLCASRRQGITSGANVLTFGAGSRLTVL.